Listed below are T cell receptor beta chains from one sample, sequenced in a study of blood T cell repertoires in COVID-19. Produced via immunoSEQ multiplex PCR; TCRdb's table is partial and in-frame only. Altogether around 270,000 clones are present, around 87% being singletons, with the ten largest covering 2.3%. Sequencing used peripheral blood. All receptors come from a woman aged 45-65 years with acute or convalescent COVID-19. The CDR3 runs from the conserved cysteine through the conserved F or W. Fields, in order: V gene, J gene, D gene, CDR3 protein. The D gene is left open where the match is weak.

V gene: TRBV2; J gene: TRBJ1-1; D gene: NA; CDR3 protein: CASSDRTGQRNTEAFF
V gene: TRBV27; J gene: TRBJ1-5; D gene: TRBD1; CDR3 protein: CASSLNRGSNQPQHF
V gene: TRBV28; J gene: TRBJ2-3; D gene: TRBD1; CDR3 protein: CASSPGQGIGTQYF
V gene: TRBV20-1; J gene: TRBJ1-2; D gene: TRBD1; CDR3 protein: CSASEGTGGGYTF
V gene: TRBV5-1; J gene: TRBJ2-5; D gene: NA; CDR3 protein: CASSLGGHYQETQYF
V gene: TRBV19; J gene: TRBJ1-5; D gene: NA; CDR3 protein: CASRKGSQPQHF
V gene: TRBV27; J gene: TRBJ2-7; D gene: TRBD2; CDR3 protein: CASSLSAGVLAYEQYF
V gene: TRBV9; J gene: TRBJ2-7; D gene: TRBD1; CDR3 protein: CASSTTGGSYEQYF
V gene: TRBV9; J gene: TRBJ2-1; D gene: TRBD2; CDR3 protein: CASSVADLYRDYKSVEQFF
V gene: TRBV30; J gene: TRBJ2-7; D gene: TRBD1; CDR3 protein: CAWAGTGVYEQYF
V gene: TRBV10-3; J gene: TRBJ2-1; D gene: NA; CDR3 protein: CAISDWGQGRNNEQFF
V gene: TRBV14; J gene: TRBJ1-3; D gene: NA; CDR3 protein: CASSLRGASSGNTIYF
V gene: TRBV6-4; J gene: TRBJ1-1; D gene: NA; CDR3 protein: CASSADSKDTEAFF
V gene: TRBV18; J gene: TRBJ1-2; D gene: NA; CDR3 protein: CAGALVATNYGYTF
V gene: TRBV28; J gene: TRBJ1-5; D gene: NA; CDR3 protein: CAAEGDQPQHF
V gene: TRBV3-1/TRBV3-2; J gene: TRBJ2-3; D gene: TRBD2; CDR3 protein: CASSPSRLAGQPHTDTQYF
V gene: TRBV2; J gene: TRBJ2-1; D gene: NA; CDR3 protein: CASSRLVGGEQFF
V gene: TRBV9; J gene: TRBJ2-3; D gene: NA; CDR3 protein: CASSVAGGTTDTQYF
V gene: TRBV9; J gene: TRBJ2-7; D gene: TRBD2; CDR3 protein: CASSAGGGSDYEQYF
V gene: TRBV19; J gene: TRBJ1-4; D gene: NA; CDR3 protein: CASSFDEKLFF
V gene: TRBV5-1; J gene: TRBJ1-6; D gene: TRBD1; CDR3 protein: CASSLAGTGGAGSPLHF
V gene: TRBV27; J gene: TRBJ2-7; D gene: NA; CDR3 protein: CASSLQGGIYEQYF
V gene: TRBV18; J gene: TRBJ2-7; D gene: NA; CDR3 protein: CASSPTPSYEQYF
V gene: TRBV6-5; J gene: TRBJ1-5; D gene: TRBD1; CDR3 protein: CASREAQGAKPQHF
V gene: TRBV9; J gene: TRBJ2-3; D gene: TRBD2; CDR3 protein: CASSVLAGGTTDTQYF
V gene: TRBV6-1; J gene: TRBJ2-7; D gene: TRBD2; CDR3 protein: CASSEIGSGRAIPYEQYF
V gene: TRBV7-9; J gene: TRBJ1-6; D gene: TRBD1; CDR3 protein: CASSKWDSPNSPLHF
V gene: TRBV3-1/TRBV3-2; J gene: TRBJ1-1; D gene: TRBD1; CDR3 protein: CASSQGQGRTEAFF
V gene: TRBV9; J gene: TRBJ2-1; D gene: NA; CDR3 protein: CASSVGQIGAYEQFF
V gene: TRBV25-1; J gene: TRBJ2-7; D gene: NA; CDR3 protein: CASSDGYEQYF
V gene: TRBV6-2/TRBV6-3; J gene: TRBJ1-5; D gene: NA; CDR3 protein: CASSYSGGRDNQPQHF
V gene: TRBV10-2; J gene: TRBJ2-3; D gene: NA; CDR3 protein: CASSPRGPDTQYF
V gene: TRBV5-4; J gene: TRBJ1-2; D gene: TRBD1; CDR3 protein: CASSSGTGANYGYTF